The TCR beta chain described here comes from a study of CD8 T cells in ankylosing spondylitis. Whole-study findings and limits: A motif of eight highly homologous TCR beta variants was seen as apparently characteristic of ankylosing spondylitis blood. The disease-linked clones had a CD8+ phenotype and low blood frequencies.

In the case of this clonotype: As yet, its antigen is unknown.

The V gene's germline CDR1 is SGHNT and CDR2 YYREEE (reference sequence). The CDR3 runs to 14 residues. The V end lost 4 bases, the J end lost 1 base, and 11 bases lay between the germline ends. TCRdb re-called the 5' RACE reads through MiXCR, storing one row per CDR3 protein. Among 250,000 to 350,000 distinct CDR3 sequences listed, less than 25% were seen once. The sample was blood, either unsorted or a sorted T cell fraction (not recorded which). The chain couples TRBV5-4 to TRBJ1-1; the D gene is possibly TRBD1 (6 bases). The clonotype comes from a female donor with ankylosing spondylitis or in good health (not recorded which). As DNA, the CDR3 is TGTGCCAGCAGCACCGACAGGCCGAACACTGAAGCTTTCTTT. It yields the protein CASSTDRPNTEAFF.